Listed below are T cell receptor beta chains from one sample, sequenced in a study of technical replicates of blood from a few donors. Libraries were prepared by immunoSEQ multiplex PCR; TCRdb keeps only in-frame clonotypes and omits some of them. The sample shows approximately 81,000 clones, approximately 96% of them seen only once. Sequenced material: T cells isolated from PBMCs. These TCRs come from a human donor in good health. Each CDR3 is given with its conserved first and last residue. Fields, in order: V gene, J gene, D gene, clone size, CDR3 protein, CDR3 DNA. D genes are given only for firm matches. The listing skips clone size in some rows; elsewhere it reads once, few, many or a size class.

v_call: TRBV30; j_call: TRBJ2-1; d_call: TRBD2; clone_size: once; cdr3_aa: CAYWTSGSDEQFF; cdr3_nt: TGTGCCTACTGGACTAGCGGGAGCGATGAGCAGTTCTTC
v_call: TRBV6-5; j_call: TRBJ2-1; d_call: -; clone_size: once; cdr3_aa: CASSPRGDNNEQFF; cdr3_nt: TGTGCCAGCAGTCCGAGAGGGGACAACAATGAGCAGTTCTTC
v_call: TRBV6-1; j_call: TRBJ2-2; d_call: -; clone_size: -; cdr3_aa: CASSQGRTGELFF; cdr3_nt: TGTGCCAGCAGTCAGGGCAGGACCGGGGAGCTGTTTTTT
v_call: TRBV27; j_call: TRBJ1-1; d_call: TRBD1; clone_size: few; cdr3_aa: CASSLDRGTEAFF; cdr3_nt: TGTGCCAGCAGTTTAGACAGGGGCACTGAAGCTTTCTTT
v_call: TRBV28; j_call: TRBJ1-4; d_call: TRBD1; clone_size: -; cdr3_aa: CASATGGGNEKLFF; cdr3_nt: TGTGCCAGCGCGACAGGGGGAGGTAATGAAAAACTGTTTTTT
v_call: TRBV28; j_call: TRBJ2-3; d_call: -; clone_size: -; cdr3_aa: CASSLGLAFTDTQYF; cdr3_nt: TGTGCCAGCAGTTTAGGCCTAGCGTTCACAGATACGCAGTATTTT
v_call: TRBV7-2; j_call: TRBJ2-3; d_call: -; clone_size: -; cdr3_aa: CASSPRSSTDTQYF; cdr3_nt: TGTGCCAGCAGCCCCCGTAGTTCCACAGATACGCAGTATTTT
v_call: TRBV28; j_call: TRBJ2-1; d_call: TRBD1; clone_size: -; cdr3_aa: CASSSLDRATYNEQFF; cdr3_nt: TGTGCCAGCAGTTCACTCGACAGGGCCACCTACAATGAGCAGTTCTTC
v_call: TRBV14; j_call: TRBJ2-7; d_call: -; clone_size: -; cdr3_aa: CASSLGGLGTDEQYF; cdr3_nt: TGTGCCAGCAGCCTGGGGGGGCTGGGAACTGACGAGCAGTACTTC
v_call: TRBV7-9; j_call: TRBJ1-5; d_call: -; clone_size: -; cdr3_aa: CASSSSGTRYGEPHQHF; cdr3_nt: TGTGCCAGCAGCTCAAGTGGAACTAGGTATGGCGAACCCCACCAGCATTTT
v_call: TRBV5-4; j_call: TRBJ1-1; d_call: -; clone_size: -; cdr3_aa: CASSLQGEAFF; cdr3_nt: TGTGCCAGCAGCTTGCAGGGCGAAGCTTTCTTT
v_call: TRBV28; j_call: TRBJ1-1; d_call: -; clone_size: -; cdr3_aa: CASSFLGVLEAFF; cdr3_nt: TGTGCCAGCAGTTTCTTAGGAGTACTCGAAGCTTTCTTT
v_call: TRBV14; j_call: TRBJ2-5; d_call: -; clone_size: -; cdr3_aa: CASSHGGSQETQYF; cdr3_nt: TGTGCCAGCAGCCACGGAGGGAGCCAAGAGACCCAGTACTTC
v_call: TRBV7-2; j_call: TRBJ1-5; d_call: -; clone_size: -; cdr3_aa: CASSLARGQPQHF; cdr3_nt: TGTGCCAGCAGCTTAGCGCGGGGCCAGCCCCAGCATTTT
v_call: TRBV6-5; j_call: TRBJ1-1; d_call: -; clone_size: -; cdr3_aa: CASSYSQNTEAFF; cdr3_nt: TGTGCCAGCAGTTACTCACAGAACACTGAAGCTTTCTTT
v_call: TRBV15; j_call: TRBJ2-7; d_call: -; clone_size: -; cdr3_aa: CATSVREGEQYF; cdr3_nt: TGTGCCACCAGCGTCAGGGAAGGCGAGCAGTACTTC
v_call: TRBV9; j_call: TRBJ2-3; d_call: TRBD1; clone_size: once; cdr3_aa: CASSQGQRGADTQYF; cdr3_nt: TGTGCCAGCAGCCAGGGACAGCGAGGTGCAGATACGCAGTATTTT
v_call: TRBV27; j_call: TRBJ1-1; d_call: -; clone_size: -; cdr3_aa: CASSLFWRGNDNTEAFF; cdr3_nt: -